This T cell receptor (beta chain) stems from a study of cytomegalovirus exposure and HLA in healthy donors (dated by TCRdb to 2016 to 2017). For context, the study as a whole: According to an earlier analysis of around 600 of the donors, 200 million or so T cells yielded 120 million or so unique TCR beta sequences and more than 250 Gb of sequence data. An early release that covered roughly 600 HLA-typed donors contained approximately 300 gigabases of sequencing data and about 93 million unique TCR sequences. Of the 350 to 400 genotyped donors, roughly 80% fell in the genetic ancestry cluster associated with self-reported Caucasian donors. The aim of the study was to test whether cataloging public T cell receptors could identify signatures of past pathogen exposure. The T cell repertoires of several hundred subjects were profiled by immunosequencing and related to cytomegalovirus serostatus. A separate validation cohort of over a hundred different subjects was used in addition to the roughly 640-subject first cohort. To predict cytomegalovirus infection status, the study brought together high-throughput TCR immunosequencing, statistical association of individual TCRs with disease status, and machine learning. To study patterns of TCR occurrence, a later analysis re-analyzed previously published TCR beta repertoires from several hundred donors and added high-resolution HLA genotyping. The later analysis used no new phenotypic data to find candidate immune exposures, relying instead on TCR beta sequences and their occurrence across donors. An earlier analysis of fewer than 750 of the donors used high-throughput TCR beta sequencing to judge whether each TCR beta V gene segment behaved as functional or pseudogenic. Donor age, sex, ethnicity and CMV serostatus were collected together with the repertoire data. In a later genetic analysis, genome-wide SNP genotypes for about 55% of the roughly 700 donors were used, and that subset was treated as a discovery cohort. Every repertoire in the discovery cohort had been generated on one and the same sequencing platform. Both class I and class II loci were covered by HLA typing, at four-digit resolution. The number of typed donors differed by locus: roughly 629-640 for A, B, C, DRB1 and DQB1; some 500 for DQA1; 606 for DPA1; and 400 to 480 for DPB1. A handful of DR-DQ haplotypes were handled as single units for association and clustering because linkage in the cohort was strong. Among 300 to 450 genotyped donors of the cohort, an average of approximately 240,000 unique TCR beta nucleotide sequences were sequenced per donor, roughly 20% of them non-productive.

In total, roughly 670 healthy bone marrow donors made up the cohort. Cohort members were all nominally healthy when sampled, although unrecorded immune exposures were likely present. The donor was CMV seronegative and was included in the group of a few hundred seronegative cohort members. Every donor gave a peripheral blood sample, and the peripheral blood mononuclear cells from that sample were used for TCR beta sequencing. The Qiagen DNeasy Blood Extraction Kit was used to extract genomic DNA from the blood cell samples. The library was built by means of the immunoSEQ multiplex PCR assay. The multiplex PCR relied on a mix of 60 forward primers for TCR Vbeta segments and 13 reverse primers for TCR Jbeta segments. The CDR3 region of rearranged TCR beta genes was amplified from genomic DNA by a multiplex PCR assay. On the Illumina HiSeq System, the amplified TCR beta libraries were sequenced as 87-base-pair reads. The source study handled its data this way. Across the 500 to 750 repertoires, a later analysis counted 80 million or so unique TCR beta chains, around 11 million of which were shared by at least two donors. Raw reads were error-corrected and collapsed into unique sequences with a nearest-neighbor algorithm that merged closely related sequences to remove PCR and sequencing errors. Alignment of CDR3 sequences to IMGT reference sequences was used to assign V, D and J gene segments. For a sequence to be retained, a match of at least six nucleotides to both a V gene segment and a J gene segment was required. Rearrangements were called productive when the CDR3 lacked stop codons and stayed in frame with V and J; all others were non-productive. CDR3 was defined according to IMGT convention as the region running from the second conserved V-encoded cysteine to the conserved J-encoded phenylalanine. The earlier analysis of 587 of the donors excluded sequences that lacked an unambiguous match to a single V gene segment. An earlier analysis of over 450 of the donors classified V segments as functional when productive rearrangements were above 56.7% and as segregating when the standard deviation between donors was above 5%. To diagnose cytomegalovirus status from the catalog of TCR beta chain sequences, a statistical classification framework was built. In a later analysis, TCR nucleotide sequences were compared against IMGT/GENE-DB human TR gene sequences so that V and J genes could be assigned. The TCRdist pipeline was used in a later analysis to assign CDR3 sequences and most-parsimonious VDJ recombination scenarios. In a later analysis, each TCR beta chain was defined by its CDR3 amino acid sequence together with its V-gene family, and reads lacking a unique V-gene family were excluded. A later analysis removed roughly 590 highly shared, low-generation-probability nucleotide sequences to deal with suspected cross-contamination and a sequencing artifact. A later analysis calculated a clonal expansion index for each public chain from normalized within-repertoire ranks of inferred template counts. In a later analysis, generation probabilities were computed using a VDJ recombination model fitted to out-of-frame rearrangements, and the results were checked against IGoR. In a later analysis, hypergeometric tests were used to score TCR-TCR, TCR-HLA and TCR-CMV co-occurrence, with a repertoire-size bias correction applied to TCR pairs. False discovery rates were estimated in a later analysis by permuting HLA or CMV assignments 20 times. In a later analysis, co-occurring TCRs were grouped using DBSCAN, with TCRdist sequence similarity added in when clustering inside HLA-allele-positive subsets. For co-occurrence clustering, repertoires with fewer than 30,000 or more than 120,000 public chains were excluded, along with 4 to 6 repertoires with anomalous nucleotide sharing. TCRdb holds this immuneACCESS table with in-frame rearrangements only. Some clones are missing; in checked studies, unresolved V genes explain under half, and the rest has no known cause. The V and J calls and clone size are taken from that table; D and trimming were inferred from the DNA. The sample records roughly 200,000 clones, 80% to 85% of which are singletons. The ten biggest clones cover around 1.7% of the sample.

Results and caveats for the whole study, not just this receptor: In the study, some 160 TCR beta chains were listed as associated with cytomegalovirus. In vitro tests confirmed that three of the cytomegalovirus-associated TCR beta chains recognize cytomegalovirus antigens. An earlier analysis of roughly 570 of the donors showed that most TCR beta V segments appeared in productive rearrangements either about 87% or about 30% of the time, which broadly matched IMGT annotations. Assigning TCR associations to individual alleles was difficult when HLA alleles, especially DR and DQ, strongly co-occurred. Most TCR sequences were observed very rarely across donors, whereas some public TCRs were present in many individuals. In a later analysis, most CMV-associated TCR beta chains were found to appear HLA-restricted, with HLA associations seemingly driven largely by CMV exposure. In a later analysis, HLA-associated TCR beta chains showed more clonal expansion and lower generation probabilities than non-associated chains that were equally common. A later genetic analysis associated a missense DCLRE1C variant with V-gene and J-gene trimming of TCR beta chains, and an independent cohort replicated the association. The cohort was sequenced for TCR beta chains only, and without alpha or paired-chain data the features that could be detected were limited. CMV serostatus was the only immune exposure information available for the cohort. Because counts were too low, seventeen rarely observed V segments, including chromosome 9 orphons, were left out of the earlier analysis of several hundred of the donors. Because some donors lacked HLA typing at each locus, the association tests relied only on the typed subset. A further reported finding was that TCR beta sequences accurately predicted the HLA-A and HLA-B alleles for most subjects in the first cohort. A later analysis associated about 18,000 TCR beta sequences with specific HLA alleles at a false discovery rate of 0.05. In a later analysis, TCR association rates were found to vary across HLA loci, with the most associated TCRs seen for DRB1 alleles and the fewest for HLA-C alleles. Compared with the 666-donor mean, donors in an Asian-associated ancestry cluster had fewer N-insertions in productive TCRs, according to a later genetic analysis. According to the authors, the approach could potentially be generalized to other disease states and immunological phenotypes. Sequencing depth was assumed to be roughly uniform across donors in the presence/absence analyses, though that assumption may not hold. Some IMGT-functional V segments, including TRBV6-2 and TRBV6-3, could not be told apart with the 87-base-pair reads, so those segments were excluded. The classifier was reported to diagnose cytomegalovirus status with high specificity and sensitivity in both the original and validation cohorts. Linkage disequilibrium might explain the correlated functional status among segregating V segments, but an unknown experimental factor could not be ruled out. A cluster of highly shared sequence variants was judged likely to be a technical artifact of the sequencing pipeline. In a later analysis, several top co-occurrence clusters were reported to appear linked to parvovirus B19, influenza, CMV and Epstein-Barr virus.

Including cysteine and phenylalanine, the CDR3 has 14 amino acids. Only CDR3 DNA is held: 42 bases, read in frame from base 1. CDR1 is given as LNHNV and CDR2 as YYDKDF, both from the germline V gene (reference sequence). V lost 0 bases and J lost 8 bases; the stretch between them is 13 bases long. On this clone itself: This receptor's antigen is unknown. No per-base quality is available; no much larger clone lies one base away.

This receptor was taken from a man in his forties or fifties in good health and CMV-seronegative. Sample: PBMCs. The chain was built from TRBV15 and TRBJ1-1; the D gene is perhaps TRBD1, on 6 matching bases. The nucleotide sequence reads TGTGCCACCAGCAGAGATCAGGGGAGAAGGGAAGCTTTCTTT. It encodes CATSRDQGRREAFF. When the CDR3 is completed using the reference TRBV15 and TRBJ1-1 genes on either side, the full variable domain is DAMVIQNPRYQVTQFGKPVTLSCSQTLNHNVMYWYQQKSSQAPKLLFHYYDKDFNNEADTPDNFQSRRPNTSFCFLDIRSPGLGDTAMYLCATSRDQGRREAFFGQGTRLTVV.